The present T cell receptor beta chain was sequenced within a study of blood T cell repertoires in COVID-19. Study-level information: Samples taken during acute and convalescent COVID-19 were collected in the United States, Italy and Spain. PBMCs, B-cell-depleted T cells, or T cells provided the cDNA or gDNA that made up the material.

Original handling: Reference gene primers were amplified, and this amplification served to estimate nucleated cell counts. The method was immunoSEQ multiplex PCR; TCRdb's version includes in-frame clones alone and lacks a portion of them. V and J calls and clone size follow that table, whereas D and trimming were derived from the DNA. The sample lists roughly 300,000 clones; roughly 90% were seen once. J was trimmed by 10 bases and V by 0 bases; bases with no gene match: 6. Germline V gene lookup returns CDR1 SEHNR and CDR2 FQNEAQ (reference sequence). The CDR3 contains 15 residues. One Seattle source followed patients from active infection through their disease course.

Sample: peripheral blood. This clonotype was sampled from a woman aged 25 to 39 with COVID-19, enrolled during active disease. The V and J genes are TRBV7-9 and TRBJ1-6; 7 bases align to TRBD1. The CDR3 reads CASSLAAGGRSPLHF. The CDR3, as DNA: TGTGCCAGCAGCTTAGCGGCAGGGGGAAGGTCACCCCTCCACTTT.